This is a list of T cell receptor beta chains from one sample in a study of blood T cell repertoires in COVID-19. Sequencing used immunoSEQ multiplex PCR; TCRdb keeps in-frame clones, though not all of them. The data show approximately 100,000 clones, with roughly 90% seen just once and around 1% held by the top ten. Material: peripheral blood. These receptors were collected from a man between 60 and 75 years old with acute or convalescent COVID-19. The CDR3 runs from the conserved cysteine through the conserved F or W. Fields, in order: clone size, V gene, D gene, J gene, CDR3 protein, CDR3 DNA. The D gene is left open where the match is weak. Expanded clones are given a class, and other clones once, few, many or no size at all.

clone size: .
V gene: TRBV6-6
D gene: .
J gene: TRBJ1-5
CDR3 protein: CASSPQGTQPQHF
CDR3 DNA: TGTGCCAGCAGCCCCCAGGGAACTCAGCCCCAGCATTTT

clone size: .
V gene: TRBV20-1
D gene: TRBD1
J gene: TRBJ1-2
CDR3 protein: CSASLPGGVYGYTF
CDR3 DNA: TGCAGTGCTAGTTTGCCAGGGGGCGTCTATGGCTACACCTTC

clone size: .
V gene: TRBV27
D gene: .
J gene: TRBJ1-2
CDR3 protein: CASSTQVTFYGYTF
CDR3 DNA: TGTGCCAGCAGTACTCAGGTCACCTTCTATGGCTACACCTTC

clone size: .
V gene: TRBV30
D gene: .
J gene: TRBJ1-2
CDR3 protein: CAWGRRNYTF
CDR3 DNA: TGTGCCTGGGGAAGGAGGAATTACACCTTC

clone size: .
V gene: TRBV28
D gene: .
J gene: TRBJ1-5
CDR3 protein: CASSYPRNNQPQHF
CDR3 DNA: TGTGCCAGCAGTTACCCCAGGAACAATCAGCCCCAGCATTTT

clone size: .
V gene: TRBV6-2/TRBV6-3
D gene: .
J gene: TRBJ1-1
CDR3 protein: CASSYSSLVAFF
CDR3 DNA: TGTGCCAGCAGTTACTCTTCCCTTGTGGCTTTCTTT

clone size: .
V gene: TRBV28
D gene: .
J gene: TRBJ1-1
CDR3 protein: CASSLQGLNTEAFF
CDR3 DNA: TGTGCCAGCAGCTTACAGGGATTGAACACTGAAGCTTTCTTT

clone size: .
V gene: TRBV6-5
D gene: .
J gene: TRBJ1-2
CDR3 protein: CASRPQGNYGYTF
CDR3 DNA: TGTGCCAGCAGACCCCAGGGTAACTATGGCTACACCTTC

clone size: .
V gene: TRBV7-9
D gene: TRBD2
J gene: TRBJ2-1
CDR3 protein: CASSRWEGSYNEQFF
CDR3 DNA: TGTGCCAGCAGCCGCTGGGAGGGCTCCTACAATGAGCAGTTCTTC

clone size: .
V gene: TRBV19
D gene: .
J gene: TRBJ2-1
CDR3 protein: CASRAYSYNEQFF
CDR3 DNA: TGTGCCAGTAGGGCATACTCCTACAATGAGCAGTTCTTC

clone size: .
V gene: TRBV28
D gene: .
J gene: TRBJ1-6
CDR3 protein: CASSLSTGTGSPLHF
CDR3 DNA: TGTGCCAGCAGTTTGAGTACAGGGACGGGCTCACCCCTCCACTTT

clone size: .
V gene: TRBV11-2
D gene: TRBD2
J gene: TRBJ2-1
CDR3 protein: CASSYGTSASNEQFF
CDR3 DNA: TGTGCCAGCAGCTACGGGACTAGCGCATCCAATGAGCAGTTCTTC

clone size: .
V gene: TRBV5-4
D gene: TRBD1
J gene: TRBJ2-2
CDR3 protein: CASSPWTGTNTGELFF
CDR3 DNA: TGTGCCAGCAGCCCCTGGACAGGGACGAACACCGGGGAGCTGTTTTTT

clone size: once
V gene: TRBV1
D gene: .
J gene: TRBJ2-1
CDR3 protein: CTSSQASLVHIPYNEQFF
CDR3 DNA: TGCACCAGCAGCCAAGCGAGCCTAGTTCATATCCCCTACAATGAGCAGTTCTTC

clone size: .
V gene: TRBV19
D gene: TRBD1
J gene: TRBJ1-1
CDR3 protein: CASRRDRENTEAFF
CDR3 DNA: TGTGCCAGTAGGAGGGACAGGGAGAACACTGAAGCTTTCTTT

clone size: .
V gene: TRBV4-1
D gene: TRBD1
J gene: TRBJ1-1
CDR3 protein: CASSQEPGQGTEAFF
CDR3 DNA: TGCGCCAGCAGCCAAGAGCCAGGACAGGGCACTGAAGCTTTCTTT

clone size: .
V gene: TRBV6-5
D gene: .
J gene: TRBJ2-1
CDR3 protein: CASTLEGIFNEQFF
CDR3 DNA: TGTGCCAGCACCTTGGAGGGGATATTCAATGAGCAGTTCTTC